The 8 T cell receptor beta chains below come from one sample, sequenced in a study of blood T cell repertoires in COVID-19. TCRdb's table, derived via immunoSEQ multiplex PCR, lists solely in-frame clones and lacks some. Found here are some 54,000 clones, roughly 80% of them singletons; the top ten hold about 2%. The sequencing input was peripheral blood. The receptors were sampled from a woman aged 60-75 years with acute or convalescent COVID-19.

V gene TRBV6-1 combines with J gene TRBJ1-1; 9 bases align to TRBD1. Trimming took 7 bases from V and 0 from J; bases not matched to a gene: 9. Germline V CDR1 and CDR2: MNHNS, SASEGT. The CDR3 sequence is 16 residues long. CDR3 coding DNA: TGTGCCAGCATTGACCACAGGGGGCTTATGAACACTGAAGCTTTCTTT. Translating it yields CASIDHRGLMNTEAFF.

This chain's CDR3 is CASSLTYRGRDTGELFF. DNA of the CDR3: TGTGCCAGCAGCTTAACCTACAGGGGGCGCGACACCGGGGAGCTGTTTTTT. The V gene is TRBV7-3, the J gene TRBJ2-2, with 9 bases aligning to TRBD1. The ends lost 0 bases at V and 3 bases at J; junction bases unmatched: 5. The CDR3 covers 17 residues. In germline, CDR1 is SGHTA, CDR2 FQGTGA.

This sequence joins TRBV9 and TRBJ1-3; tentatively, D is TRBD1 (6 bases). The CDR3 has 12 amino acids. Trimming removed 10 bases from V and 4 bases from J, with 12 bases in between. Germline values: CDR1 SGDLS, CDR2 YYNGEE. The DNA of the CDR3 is TGTGCCCCGGGGACAATGGGAAACACCATATATTTT. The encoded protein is CAPGTMGNTIYF.

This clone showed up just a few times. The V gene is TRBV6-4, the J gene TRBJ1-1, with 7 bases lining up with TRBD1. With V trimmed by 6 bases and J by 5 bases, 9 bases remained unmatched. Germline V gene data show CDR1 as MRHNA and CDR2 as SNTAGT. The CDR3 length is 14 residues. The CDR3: CASRTGTVCTEAFF. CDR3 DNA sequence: TGTGCCAGCAGGACTGGGACAGTGTGTACTGAAGCTTTCTTT.

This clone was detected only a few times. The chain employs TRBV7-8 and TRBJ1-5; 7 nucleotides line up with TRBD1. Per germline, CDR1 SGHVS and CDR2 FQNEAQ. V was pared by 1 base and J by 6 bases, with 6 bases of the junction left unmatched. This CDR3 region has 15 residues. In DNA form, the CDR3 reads TGTGCCAGCAGCTTAGGGCCAGGGGGAGGTCAGCCCCAGCATTTT. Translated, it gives CASSLGPGGGQPQHF.

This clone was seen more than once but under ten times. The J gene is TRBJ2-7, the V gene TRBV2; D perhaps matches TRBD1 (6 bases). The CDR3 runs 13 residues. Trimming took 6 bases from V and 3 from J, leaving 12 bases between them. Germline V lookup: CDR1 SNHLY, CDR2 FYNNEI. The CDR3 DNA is TGTGCCAGCAGGGGCACAGGGCTCTACGAGCAGTACTTC. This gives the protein CASRGTGLYEQYF.

The DNA for the CDR3 is TGTGCCAGCAGACGGACAGGGCAGATCTATGGCTACACCTTC. This translates into CASRRTGQIYGYTF. This chain links TRBV2 with TRBJ1-2, with TRBD1 identical over 8 bases. The V gene's germline CDR1 is SNHLY and CDR2 FYNNEI. V shed 6 bases and J 4 bases; nucleotides not matched to a gene: 7. The CDR3 has 14 amino acids. Using reference TRBV2 and TRBJ1-2 for the parts outside the CDR3, the full variable domain is EPEVTQTPSHQVTQMGQEVILRCVPISNHLYFYWYRQILGQKVEFLVSFYNNEISEKSEIFDDQFSVERPDGSNFTLKIRSTKLEDSAMYFCASRRTGQIYGYTFGSGTRLTVV.

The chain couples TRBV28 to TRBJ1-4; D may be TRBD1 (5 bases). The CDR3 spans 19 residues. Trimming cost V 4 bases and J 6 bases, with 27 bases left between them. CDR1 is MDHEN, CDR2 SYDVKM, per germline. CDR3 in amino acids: CASSSRPGKRDGGHEKLFF. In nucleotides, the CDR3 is TGTGCCAGCAGTTCTCGGCCAGGGAAACGAGACGGTGGGCATGAAAAACTGTTTTTT.